This T cell receptor beta chain came from a study of T cell responses to AZD1222 COVID-19 vaccine. Libraries were prepared by immunoSEQ multiplex PCR; TCRdb keeps only in-frame clonotypes and omits some of them. Here the sample spans approximately 90,000 clones, roughly 85% being singletons. Findings and caveats of the study: Vaccine-associated CD4 TCRs spanned spike, dominant at 160-218 and 743-854.

In the case of this clone: Its antigen remains unidentified.

The CDR3 runs to 16 residues. Between the trimmed V and J ends, which lost 1 base and 0 bases, there was a span of 12 bases. Germline V gives CDR1 LGHDT, CDR2 YNNKEL (reference sequence). V and J are TRBV3-1 (or the pseudogene TRBV3-2) and TRBJ1-2; perhaps TRBD1 as D (5 bases). The sample in question was peripheral blood, obtained on day 0 of AZD1222 vaccination. The clonotype comes from an adult in good health. The chain's CDR3 is CASSQGSPGPNYGYTF. In nucleotides, the CDR3 is TGTGCCAGCAGCCAAGGCTCGCCGGGACCTAACTATGGCTACACCTTC.